A single sample gave rise to the 26 T cell receptor beta chains below, sequenced in a study of PD-1 blockade in classical Hodgkin lymphoma (dated by TCRdb to the early 2020s). This specimen's time point label, per the study, means: cycle 1 day 1 (C1D1), immediately before nivolumab initiation. Every trial patient had relapsed after autologous stem cell transplantation, and cohorts A, B and C differed in prior brentuximab vedotin exposure. Library construction relied on the immunoSEQ multiplex PCR assay. TCRdb retrieved this table from immuneACCESS and kept in-frame rearrangements only. Not all clones are present; in checked studies, unresolved V genes account for under half, and no reason is known for the remainder. The sample includes under 40,000 clones, with roughly four fifths observed a single time. The biggest ten clones account for approximately 35% of the sample. The specimen was peripheral blood mononuclear cells (PBMCs), collected at baseline. Receptor source: a human donor with classical Hodgkin lymphoma.

J is TRBJ1-3 and V is TRBV6-4, with a weak D call TRBD1 (5 bases). Germline V lookup: CDR1 MRHNA, CDR2 SNTAGT. This CDR3 is 17 amino acids long. The ends were cut back, 2 bases at V and 0 bases at J, with 14 bases in the middle. The CDR3 region is CASSDLKTAASGNTIYF. DNA for the CDR3: TGTGCCAGCAGTGACCTGAAGACAGCGGCCTCTGGAAACACCATATATTTT.

This chain links TRBV10-3 with TRBJ1-2; 8 nucleotides align to TRBD1. V was pared by 0 bases and J by 3 bases, with 18 bases of the junction left unmatched. CDR3 length equals 20 residues. The V gene's germline CDR1 is ENHRY and CDR2 SYGVKD. CDR3 DNA: TGTGCCATCAGTGAGTCAGCAGGGGGCGTCTCCCGGGTAGGATACTATGGCTACACCTTC. Translated, it gives CAISESAGGVSRVGYYGYTF.

This sequence joins TRBV6-6 and TRBJ1-1, with D possibly matching TRBD1 (6 bases). This CDR3 contains 13 residues. The V gene lost 8 bases and the J gene lost 0 bases, with 10 bases spanning the gap. The germline V gene encodes CDR1 MNHNY and CDR2 SVGAGI (reference sequence). CDR3 sequence: CASQDSVNTEAFF. The CDR3 nucleotides are TGTGCCAGCCAGGACAGCGTGAACACTGAAGCTTTCTTT.

The rearrangement uses TRBV10-3 and TRBJ2-3; D might be TRBD2 (5 bases). CDR3 size: 14 residues. CDR1 and CDR2 from the germline V gene are ENHRY and SYGVKD. With 7 bases removed from V and 4 bases from J, the gap between germline ends came to 15 bases. Here the CDR3 DNA reads TGTGCCATCAACGCCGGGGTCGGGGCAGATACGCAGTATTTT. It encodes CAINAGVGADTQYF.

This clone has more than one count but fewer than ten. The chain is built from TRBV7-9 and TRBJ2-4, with 10 bases aligning to TRBD2. This CDR3 contains 18 residues. CDR1 and CDR2 from the germline V gene are SEHNR and FQNEAQ (reference sequence). V gave up 5 bases and J gave up 6 bases; unmatched junction bases: 16. The CDR3 nucleotides read TGTGCCAGCAGCCTTCCTTATGGGGCCCCTAGCGGGGGAAACATTCAGTACTTC. This gives the protein CASSLPYGAPSGGNIQYF.

V is TRBV4-3 and J is TRBJ2-7; D is unclear. With 1 base removed from V and 2 bases from J, the gap between germline ends came to 9 bases. Germline V lookup: CDR1 LGHNA, CDR2 YSLEER. The CDR3 is 14 amino acids. Here the CDR3 reads CASSQAEGPYEQYF. The CDR3 DNA is TGCGCCAGCAGCCAAGCTGAAGGGCCCTACGAGCAGTACTTC.

This chain joins TRBV6-6 and TRBJ1-2, with a tentative D call TRBD1 (6 bases). Germline V gives CDR1 MNHNY, CDR2 SVGAGI (reference sequence). The CDR3 covers 14 residues. Trimming left V 5 bases short and J 4 bases short, with 14 bases between. The chain's CDR3 is CASSDYREAYGYTF. The DNA for the CDR3 is TGTGCCAGCAGTGACTACAGGGAGGCCTATGGCTACACCTTC.

The V and J genes are TRBV27 and TRBJ1-3; D gene unclear. CDR1 MNHEY and CDR2 SMNVEV come from the germline V gene (reference sequence). Deletions cut 7 bases from V and 0 bases from J, with 4 bases between. The CDR3 length is 12 residues. CDR3 DNA: TGTGCCAGCATCGGCTCTGGAAACACCATATATTTT. It yields the protein CASIGSGNTIYF.

V and J are TRBV6-5 and TRBJ1-5, with a possible D match to TRBD1 (5 bases). The V gene lost 6 bases and the J gene lost 4 bases, with 10 bases spanning the gap. CDR3 length equals 13 residues. The germline V gene has CDR1 MNHEY and CDR2 SVGAGI. CDR3 sequence: CASRTGGNQPQHF. CDR3 bases: TGTGCCAGCAGAACGGGGGGAAATCAGCCCCAGCATTTT.

The V gene is TRBV11-2, the J gene TRBJ1-1, with 7 bases fitting TRBD1. Germline loops: CDR1 SGHAT, CDR2 FQNNGV. This CDR3 is built from 14 residues. V lost 3 bases and J lost 3; bases outside the gene matches: 4. This CDR3 reads CASSFGTAYTEAFF. The DNA for the CDR3 is TGTGCCAGCAGCTTTGGGACAGCATACACTGAAGCTTTCTTT.

This rearrangement joins TRBV11-3 to TRBJ2-3; D gene ambiguous. Trimming took 5 bases from V and 0 from J, leaving 15 bases between them. Per the germline V gene, CDR1 is SGHNT and CDR2 is YENEEA. The CDR3 runs 16 residues. The CDR3 loop is CASSPGLVSSTDTQYF. The CDR3 DNA is TGTGCCAGCAGCCCCGGCTTGGTGTCTAGCACAGATACGCAGTATTTT. Combining the CDR3 with reference TRBV11-3 and TRBJ2-3 gives the whole variable domain EAGVVQSPRYKIIEKKQPVAFWCNPISGHNTLYWYLQNLGQGPELLIRYENEEAVDDSQLPKDRFSAERLKGVDSTLKIQPAELGDSAVYLCASSPGLVSSTDTQYFGPGTRLTVL.

The chain combines TRBV28 with TRBJ2-7; TRBD1 agrees at 10 bases. Unmatched junction bases numbered 8, after V lost 2 bases and J lost 7 bases. The CDR3 is made up of 15 amino acids. CDR1 is MDHEN and CDR2 is SYDVKM in the germline V gene. DNA of the CDR3: TGTGCCAGCAGTTTAGGGACAGGGGAGAGGGGGGAGCAGTACTTC. Translating gives CASSLGTGERGEQYF.

V and J are TRBV6-1 and TRBJ2-5; D remains unclear. Trimming shortened V by 4 bases and J by 1 base, and 10 bases separated the two germline ends. Germline V gene data show CDR1 as MNHNS and CDR2 as SASEGT. The CDR3 sequence is 14 residues long. In DNA, the CDR3 is TGTGCCAGCAGTGGAGGTCCAAGCCAAGAGACCCAGTACTTC. Encoded protein: CASSGGPSQETQYF.

This chain connects TRBV5-1 to TRBJ2-7; 7 nucleotides match TRBD2. The trim removed 1 base at V and 2 bases at J, leaving 15 bases unmatched. Germline-derived CDR1 and CDR2 are SGHRS and YFSETQ. The CDR3 is 18 amino acids. CDR3 DNA sequence: TGCGCCAGCAGCTTGTTCCCCGTAGATCTAGCGGAGGCCTACGAGCAGTACTTC. Translation: CASSLFPVDLAEAYEQYF.

V usage is TRBV25-1 and J usage is TRBJ2-3; TRBD2 matches 10 bases. V trimming: 2 bases; J trimming: 7 bases; junction bases outside the gene matches: 12. Germline V CDR1 and CDR2: MGHDK, SYGVNS. The CDR3 spans 17 residues. Here the CDR3 reads CASSEERGGFGSYTQYF. In nucleotides, the CDR3 is TGTGCCAGCAGTGAAGAGCGGGGGGGCTTTGGTTCTTATACGCAGTATTTT.

About this clone itself: Without the conserved terminal phenylalanine or tryptophan, this CDR3 likely stems from a read error. Because the CDR3's place on the DNA is in doubt, the DNA is left out and the CDR3 is given as listed by TCRdb. J is TRBJ1-4 and V is TRBV6-1. The CDR3 length equals 10 residues, ends included. The germline CDR1 and CDR2 sequences are MNHNS and SASEGT. The CDR3 protein is CASSYPGEGI.

V and J are TRBV29-1 and TRBJ1-5, with 10 bases fitting TRBD1. Germline values: CDR1 SQVTM, CDR2 ANQGSEA. J was trimmed by 4 bases and V by 6 bases; bases with no gene match: 3. This CDR3 comprises 13 residues. This CDR3 reads CSVKGQGNQPQHF. DNA for the CDR3: TGCAGCGTGAAGGGACAGGGGAATCAGCCCCAGCATTTT.

The chain couples TRBV7-8 to TRBJ2-1, with 8 nucleotides matching TRBD1. The ends lost 3 bases at V and 6 bases at J; junction bases unmatched: 7. This CDR3 region has 15 residues. The germline gives CDR1 SGHVS, CDR2 FQNEAQ. The DNA for the CDR3 is TGTGCCAGCAGCTTCGGAAGGACAGGGACCAATGAGCAGTTCTTC. Amino acids: CASSFGRTGTNEQFF.

V gene TRBV11-2 combines with J gene TRBJ2-5, with a weak D call TRBD2 (5 bases). Looked up from germline, CDR1 is SGHAT and CDR2 is FQNNGV. Deletions cut 0 bases from V and 10 bases from J, with 12 bases between. The CDR3 is 13 residues long. The CDR3, as DNA: TGTGCCAGCAGCTTAGATCTTACCCGGGGCCAGTACTTC. Encoded protein: CASSLDLTRGQYF.

This chain uses TRBV4-2 with TRBJ1-2; 10 bases line up with TRBD1. Unmatched junction bases numbered 6, after V lost 0 bases and J lost 5 bases. The germline CDR1 and CDR2 sequences are LGHNA and YNFKEQ. CDR3 length: 16 residues. The CDR3 region is CASSQDLGQGRYGYTF. The CDR3, as DNA: TGTGCCAGCAGCCAAGATTTGGGACAGGGGCGATATGGCTACACCTTC.

This chain links TRBV4-3 with TRBJ2-7; 7 bases map to TRBD1. Germline V gene lookup returns CDR1 LGHNA and CDR2 YSLEER. Trimming cost V 1 base and J 2 bases; bases outside gene matches: 5. The length of the CDR3 is 15 residues. CDR3 in amino acids: CASSQGTRGTYEQYF. CDR3 in DNA: TGCGCCAGCAGCCAAGGGACCAGGGGGACCTACGAGCAGTACTTC.

To note about this clone: Distinct nucleotide sequences in the sample also encode this CDR3. The chain uses TRBV2 and TRBJ1-2; 9 bases are shared with TRBD1. The CDR3 sequence is 12 residues long. CDR1 and CDR2 from the germline V gene are SNHLY and FYNNEI. The V segment lost 4 bases and the J segment 6 bases; nucleotides outside the gene matches: 0. CDR3 sequence reads: CASSGQGDGYTF. The CDR3 DNA reads as TGTGCCAGCAGTGGACAGGGGGATGGCTACACCTTC.

The chain is built from TRBV6-5 and TRBJ1-6; no definite D call. This CDR3 spans 13 amino acids. Trimming stripped 6 bases from V and 9 bases from J, with 12 bases between. CDR1 is MNHEY, CDR2 SVGAGI, per germline. CDR3 sequence: CASRLLGRSPLHF. The CDR3 nucleotides are TGTGCCAGCAGACTCCTAGGGCGTTCACCCCTCCACTTT.

This clone has just one count. This chain joins TRBV5-1 and TRBJ1-2; no clear D gene. Trimming removed 0 bases at V and 6 bases at J, with 15 bases between. Germline loops: CDR1 SGHRS, CDR2 YFSETQ. The CDR3 is 15 amino acids. CDR3 DNA: TGCGCCAGCAGCTTGGGCTTATCGGCCTCCGATGGCTACACCTTC. Translated, it gives CASSLGLSASDGYTF.

Comments on this clone: An end of the junction differs from the germline gene, which may be a read error. This sequence joins TRBV29-1 and TRBJ2-7, with a weak D call TRBD1 (5 bases). The germline V gene encodes CDR1 SQVTM and CDR2 ANQGSEA. CDR3 length equals 11 residues. The CDR3 DNA follows: TGCAGCGCTGAAAAGACAGACGAGCAGTACTTC. Protein product: CSAEKTDEQYF.

The chain links TRBV14 to TRBJ2-1, with D possibly TRBD2 on 6 matching bases. CDR3 length equals 15 residues. Per the germline V gene, CDR1 is SGHDN and CDR2 is FVKESK. Trimming took 6 bases from V and 7 from J, leaving 19 bases between them. CDR3 loop: CASSHRPTGGNEQFF. The CDR3 DNA follows: TGTGCCAGCAGTCACCGACCCACTGGAGGGAATGAGCAGTTCTTC.